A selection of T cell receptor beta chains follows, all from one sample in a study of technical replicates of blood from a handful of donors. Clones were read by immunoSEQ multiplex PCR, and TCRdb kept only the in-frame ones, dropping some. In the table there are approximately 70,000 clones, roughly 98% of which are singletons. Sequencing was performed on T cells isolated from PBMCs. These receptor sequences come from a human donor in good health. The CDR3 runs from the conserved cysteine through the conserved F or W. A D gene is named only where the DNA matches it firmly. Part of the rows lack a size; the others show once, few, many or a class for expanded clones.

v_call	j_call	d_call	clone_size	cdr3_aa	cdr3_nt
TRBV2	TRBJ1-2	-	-	CANLRGGSNYGYTF	TGTGCCAACCTCCGGGGGGGCAGCAACTATGGCTACACCTTC
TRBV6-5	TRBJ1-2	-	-	CASRGTSHYGYTF	TGTGCCAGCAGGGGGACATCCCACTATGGCTACACCTTC
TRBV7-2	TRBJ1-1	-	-	CASSLQTGLFGTEAFF	TGTGCCAGCAGCTTACAAACAGGGCTTTTTGGCACTGAAGCTTTCTTT
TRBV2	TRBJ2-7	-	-	CASSVTSDTYEQYF	TGTGCCAGCAGTGTTACCAGCGATACCTACGAGCAGTACTTC
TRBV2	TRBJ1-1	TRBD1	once	CASSRRQGGTEAFF	TGTGCCAGCAGCCGTAGACAGGGGGGAACTGAAGCTTTCTTT
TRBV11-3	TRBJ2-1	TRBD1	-	CASRQGATNRGNEQFF	TGTGCCAGCAGACAGGGGGCCACCAATAGGGGTAATGAGCAGTTCTTC
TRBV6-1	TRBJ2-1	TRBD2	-	CASRGLAGAYNEQFF	TGTGCCAGCAGAGGACTAGCGGGAGCCTACAATGAGCAGTTCTTC
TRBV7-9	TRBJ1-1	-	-	CASSFGGMNTEAFF	TGTGCCAGCAGCTTCGGGGGTATGAACACTGAAGCTTTCTTT
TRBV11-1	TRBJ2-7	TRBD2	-	CASSSRGGRYEQYF	TGTGCCAGCAGCTCCCGGGGAGGGAGGTACGAGCAGTACTTC
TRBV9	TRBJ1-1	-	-	CASSSDGGGAFF	TGTGCCAGCAGCTCAGACGGCGGCGGAGCTTTCTTT
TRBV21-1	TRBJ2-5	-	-	CASRSVQETQYF	TGTGCCAGCAGAAGCGTCCAAGAGACCCAGTACTTC
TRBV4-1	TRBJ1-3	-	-	CASSQFSLRGTGNTIYF	TGCGCCAGCAGCCAATTCTCACTACGGGGGACTGGAAACACCATATATTTT
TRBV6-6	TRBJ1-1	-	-	CASSPLRGRHEAFF	TGTGCCAGCAGCCCCCTACGAGGGCGCCATGAAGCTTTCTTT
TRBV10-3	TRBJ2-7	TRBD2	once	CAISEATSGYEQYF	TGTGCCATCAGTGAGGCGACTAGCGGGTACGAGCAGTACTTC
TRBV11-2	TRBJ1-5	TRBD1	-	CASSPSDRGSQPQHF	TGTGCCAGCAGCCCCTCCGACAGGGGCAGTCAGCCCCAGCATTTT
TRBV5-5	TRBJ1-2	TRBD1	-	CASSTGTGDYGYTF	TGTGCCAGCAGCACTGGGACAGGGGACTATGGCTACACCTTC
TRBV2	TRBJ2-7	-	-	CASRIDSVSYEQYF	TGTGCCAGCAGAATAGACTCCGTCTCCTACGAGCAGTACTTC
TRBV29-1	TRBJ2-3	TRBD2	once	CSVDIAGGPSDTQYF	TGCAGCGTTGACATAGCGGGAGGACCCTCAGATACGCAGTATTTT
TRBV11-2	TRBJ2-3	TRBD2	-	CASSLVSRVASGVPAKDF	TGTGCCAGCAGCTTAGTGAGTAGGGTGGCTAGCGGGGTTCCGGCGAAGGATTTT
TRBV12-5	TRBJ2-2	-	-	CASGQRGLYEANTGELFF	TGTGCTAGTGGGCAGAGAGGACTCTACGAAGCGAACACCGGGGAGCTGTTTTTT
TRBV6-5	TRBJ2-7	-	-	CASSYPDRMLSYEQYF	TGTGCCAGCAGTTACCCGGACAGAATGCTCTCCTACGAGCAGTACTTC
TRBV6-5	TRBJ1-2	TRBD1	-	CASSPGQGYEGYTF	TGTGCCAGCAGCCCGGGACAGGGGTATGAGGGCTACACCTTC
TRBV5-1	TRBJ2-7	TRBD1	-	CASSLGSGTGGEQYF	TGCGCCAGCAGCTTGGGTTCCGGGACAGGGGGCGAGCAGTACTTC
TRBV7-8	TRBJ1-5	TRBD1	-	CASSRDRGPSQPQHF	TGTGCCAGCAGCCGTGACAGGGGTCCATCTCAGCCCCAGCATTTT
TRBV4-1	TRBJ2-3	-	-	CASSPAARLADTQYF	TGCGCCAGCAGTCCCGCTGCGCGCTTAGCAGATACGCAGTATTTT
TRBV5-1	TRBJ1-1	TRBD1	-	CASKFGTGQNEAFF	TGCGCCAGCAAGTTTGGGACAGGGCAAAATGAAGCTTTCTTT
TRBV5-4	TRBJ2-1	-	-	CASSSGRGTTYNEQFF	TGTGCCAGCAGCTCCGGTCGGGGAACCACCTACAATGAGCAGTTCTTC
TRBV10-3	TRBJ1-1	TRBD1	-	CAFQRGPGPNTEAFF	TGTGCCTTCCAAAGGGGGCCAGGACCGAACACTGAAGCTTTCTTT
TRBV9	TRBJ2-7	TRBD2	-	CASSVGASGAYEQYF	TGTGCCAGCAGCGTAGGCGCTAGCGGGGCTTACGAGCAGTACTTC
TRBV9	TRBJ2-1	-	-	CASTPGGGDYNEQFF	TGTGCCAGCACCCCTGGGGGCGGTGATTACAATGAGCAGTTCTTC
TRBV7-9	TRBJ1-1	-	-	CASSLGGHRGAEAFF	TGTGCCAGCAGCTTAGGGGGGCACCGGGGCGCTGAAGCTTTCTTT
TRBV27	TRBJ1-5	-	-	CASSFQGVGQPQHF	TGTGCCAGCAGTTTCCAGGGCGTGGGACAGCCCCAGCATTTT
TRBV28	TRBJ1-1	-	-	CASSFGGTTEAFF	TGTGCCAGCAGTTTCGGGGGTACCACTGAAGCTTTCTTT
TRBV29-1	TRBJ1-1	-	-	CSAVIQGAFF	TGCAGCGCTGTGATACAGGGAGCTTTCTTT
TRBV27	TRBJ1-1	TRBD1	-	CASSLSDRLGGTEAFF	TGTGCCAGCAGTTTATCGGACAGGCTAGGGGGCACTGAAGCTTTCTTT
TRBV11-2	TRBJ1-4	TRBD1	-	CASSWRGRKLFF	TGTGCCAGCAGCTGGAGGGGGCGTAAACTGTTTTTT
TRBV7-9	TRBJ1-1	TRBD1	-	CASRDVETGVTEAFF	TGTGCCAGCCGTGATGTCGAGACAGGGGTAACTGAAGCTTTCTTT
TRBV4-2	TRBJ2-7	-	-	CASSQEDRAFYEQYF	TGTGCCAGCAGCCAAGAAGACAGAGCCTTCTACGAGCAGTACTTC
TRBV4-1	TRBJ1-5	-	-	CASSQDQGNIMQPQHF	TGCGCCAGCAGCCAAGATCAGGGTAACATCATGCAGCCCCAGCATTTT
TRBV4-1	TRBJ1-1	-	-	CASSQDSGSHTEAFF	TGCGCCAGCAGCCAAGATTCCGGGAGTCACACTGAAGCTTTCTTT
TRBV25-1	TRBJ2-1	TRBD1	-	CASRDRVTNEQFF	TGTGCCAGCAGGGACAGGGTAACGAATGAGCAGTTCTTC
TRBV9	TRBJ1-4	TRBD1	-	CASSSRDRGPEKLFF	TGTGCCAGCAGCTCCAGAGACAGGGGGCCTGAAAAACTGTTTTTT
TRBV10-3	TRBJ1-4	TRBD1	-	CASEGARYEKLFF	TGTGCCAGCGAGGGGGCTCGGTATGAAAAACTGTTTTTT
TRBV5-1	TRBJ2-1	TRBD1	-	CASSFPTGAYNEQFF	TGCGCCAGCAGCTTTCCGACAGGGGCCTACAATGAGCAGTTCTTC
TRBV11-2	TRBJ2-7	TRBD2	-	CATQWGSGIEQYF	TGTGCCACCCAATGGGGTAGCGGGATCGAGCAGTACTTC
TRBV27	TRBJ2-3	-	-	CASSAGLEAQYF	TGTGCCAGCAGTGCAGGGCTAGAAGCGCAGTATTTT
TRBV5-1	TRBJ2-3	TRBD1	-	CASSLARTGVFDTQYF	TGCGCCAGCAGCTTGGCCCGGACAGGGGTATTTGATACGCAGTATTTT
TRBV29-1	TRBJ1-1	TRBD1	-	CSGITGANTEAFF	TGCAGCGGGATTACAGGGGCGAACACTGAAGCTTTCTTT
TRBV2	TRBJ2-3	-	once	CASSPVDEGVQYF	TGTGCCAGCAGTCCGGTGGACGAGGGGGTGCAGTATTTT
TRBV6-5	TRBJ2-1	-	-	CASSYLLGGNEQFF	TGTGCCAGCAGTTACCTTTTGGGGGGCAATGAGCAGTTCTTC
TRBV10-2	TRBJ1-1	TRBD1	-	CASGTGGEVFF	TGCGCCAGCGGGACAGGGGGCGAGGTTTTCTTT
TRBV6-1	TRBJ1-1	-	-	CASSATGPTEAFF	TGTGCCAGCAGTGCGACAGGTCCCACTGAAGCTTTCTTT
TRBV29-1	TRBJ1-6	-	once	CSVGFGDSPLHF	TGCAGCGTTGGTTTCGGGGATTCACCCCTCCACTTT